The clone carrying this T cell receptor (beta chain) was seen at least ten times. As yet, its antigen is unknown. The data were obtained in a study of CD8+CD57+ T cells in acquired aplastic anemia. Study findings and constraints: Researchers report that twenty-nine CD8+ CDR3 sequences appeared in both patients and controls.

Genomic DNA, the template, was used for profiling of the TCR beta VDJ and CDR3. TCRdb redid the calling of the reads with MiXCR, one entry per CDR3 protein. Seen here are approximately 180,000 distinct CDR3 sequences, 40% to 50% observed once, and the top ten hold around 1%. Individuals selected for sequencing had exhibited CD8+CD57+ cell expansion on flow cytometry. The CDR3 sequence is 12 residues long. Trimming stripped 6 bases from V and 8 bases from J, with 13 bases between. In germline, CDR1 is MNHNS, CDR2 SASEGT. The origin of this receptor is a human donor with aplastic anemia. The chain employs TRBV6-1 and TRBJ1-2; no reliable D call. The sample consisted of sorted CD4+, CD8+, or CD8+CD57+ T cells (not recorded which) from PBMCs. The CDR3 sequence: CASRPPAGGYTF. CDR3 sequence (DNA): TGTGCCAGCAGACCTCCCGCTGGGGGCTACACCTTC.